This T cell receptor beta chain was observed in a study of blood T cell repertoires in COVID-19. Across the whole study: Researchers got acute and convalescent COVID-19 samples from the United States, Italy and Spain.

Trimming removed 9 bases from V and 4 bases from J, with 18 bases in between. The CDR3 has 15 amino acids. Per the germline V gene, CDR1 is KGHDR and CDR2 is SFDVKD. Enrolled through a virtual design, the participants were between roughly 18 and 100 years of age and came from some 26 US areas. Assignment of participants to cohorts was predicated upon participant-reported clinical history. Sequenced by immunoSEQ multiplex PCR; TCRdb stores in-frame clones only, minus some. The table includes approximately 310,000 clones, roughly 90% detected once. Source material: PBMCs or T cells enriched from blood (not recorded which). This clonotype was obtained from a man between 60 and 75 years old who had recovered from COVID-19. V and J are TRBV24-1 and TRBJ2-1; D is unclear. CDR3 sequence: CATGARFGFYNEQFF. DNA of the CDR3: TGTGCCACCGGAGCGAGATTCGGATTTTACAATGAGCAGTTCTTC.